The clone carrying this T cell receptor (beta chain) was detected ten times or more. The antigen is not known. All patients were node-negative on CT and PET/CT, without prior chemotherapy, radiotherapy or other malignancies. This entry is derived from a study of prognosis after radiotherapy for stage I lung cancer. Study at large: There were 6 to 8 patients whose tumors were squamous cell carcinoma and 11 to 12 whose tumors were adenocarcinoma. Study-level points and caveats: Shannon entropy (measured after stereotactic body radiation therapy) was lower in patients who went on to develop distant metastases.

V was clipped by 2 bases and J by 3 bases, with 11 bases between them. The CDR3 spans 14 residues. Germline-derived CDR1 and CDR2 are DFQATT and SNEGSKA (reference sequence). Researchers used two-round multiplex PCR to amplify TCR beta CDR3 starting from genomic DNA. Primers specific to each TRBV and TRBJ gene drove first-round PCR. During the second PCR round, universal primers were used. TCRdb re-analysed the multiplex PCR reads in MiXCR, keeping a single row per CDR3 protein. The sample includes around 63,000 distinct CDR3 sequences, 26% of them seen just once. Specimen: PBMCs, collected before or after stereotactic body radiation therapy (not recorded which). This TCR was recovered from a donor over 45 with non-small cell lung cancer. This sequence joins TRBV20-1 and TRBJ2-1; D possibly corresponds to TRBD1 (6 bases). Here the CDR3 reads CSARPRGLYNEQFF. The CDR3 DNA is TGCAGTGCTAGACCCAGGGGCCTCTACAATGAGCAGTTCTTC.